The entry below gives a single T cell receptor beta chain sequence along with its context. Its antigen remains unknown. CDR1 and CDR2 (germline): LNHDA, SQIVND (reference sequence). V shed 5 bases and J shed 3 bases, with 10 bases lying between them. The CDR3 covers 13 residues. The data belong to a study of T cell responses to AZD1222 COVID-19 vaccine. Whole-study results and caveats: Repertoires in all cases were sampled only once the peak T cell response had passed. Just 5 to 7 AZD1222 recipients tested seropositive at baseline.

Assay used: immunoSEQ multiplex PCR; TCRdb lists only in-frame clones, some missing. The repertoire includes roughly 100,000 clones, over 70% of them detected once, and around 8.7% sits in the top ten. This chain links TRBV19 with TRBJ1-2; no reliable D call. The sample consisted of peripheral blood, taken on day 0 of AZD1222 vaccination. The receptor's source is an adult in good health. CDR3 bases: TGTGCCAGTAGTCCCGATCGAGACTATGGCTACACCTTC. This gives the protein CASSPDRDYGYTF.